The clone carrying this T cell receptor beta chain was picked up many times. The TCR beta CDR3 regions underwent amplification using RNA transcripts as the source. When the TCR CDR3 underwent first-round RT-PCR, the HTBI primer set was used. MiXCR, run by TCRdb on the multiplex PCR reads, gives a single entry per CDR3 protein. This sample carries around 690,000 distinct CDR3 sequences, approximately 15% of them seen once, and the ten largest clones take around 16%. Trimming left V 4 bases short and J 4 bases short, with 11 bases between. The CDR3 has 14 residues. CDR1 is SGHTA, CDR2 FQGNSA, per germline. These data come from a study of T cells in Graves' hyperthyroidism and ophthalmopathy.

The chain joins TRBV7-2 to TRBJ2-1; D not resolved. The specimen was blood. This clonotype was sampled from a man aged 45-65 years with Graves' hyperthyroidism. CDR3: CASSSPGRYNEQFF. The DNA for the CDR3 is TGTGCCAGCAGCTCTCCCGGACGTTACAATGAGCAGTTCTTC. The full variable domain, its missing parts supplied by reference TRBV7-2 and TRBJ2-1, is GAGVSQSPSNKVTEKGKDVELRCDPISGHTALYWYRQSLGQGLEFLIYFQGNSAPDKSGLPSDRFSAERTGGSVSTLTIQRTQQEDSAVYLCASSSPGRYNEQFFGPGTRLTVL.